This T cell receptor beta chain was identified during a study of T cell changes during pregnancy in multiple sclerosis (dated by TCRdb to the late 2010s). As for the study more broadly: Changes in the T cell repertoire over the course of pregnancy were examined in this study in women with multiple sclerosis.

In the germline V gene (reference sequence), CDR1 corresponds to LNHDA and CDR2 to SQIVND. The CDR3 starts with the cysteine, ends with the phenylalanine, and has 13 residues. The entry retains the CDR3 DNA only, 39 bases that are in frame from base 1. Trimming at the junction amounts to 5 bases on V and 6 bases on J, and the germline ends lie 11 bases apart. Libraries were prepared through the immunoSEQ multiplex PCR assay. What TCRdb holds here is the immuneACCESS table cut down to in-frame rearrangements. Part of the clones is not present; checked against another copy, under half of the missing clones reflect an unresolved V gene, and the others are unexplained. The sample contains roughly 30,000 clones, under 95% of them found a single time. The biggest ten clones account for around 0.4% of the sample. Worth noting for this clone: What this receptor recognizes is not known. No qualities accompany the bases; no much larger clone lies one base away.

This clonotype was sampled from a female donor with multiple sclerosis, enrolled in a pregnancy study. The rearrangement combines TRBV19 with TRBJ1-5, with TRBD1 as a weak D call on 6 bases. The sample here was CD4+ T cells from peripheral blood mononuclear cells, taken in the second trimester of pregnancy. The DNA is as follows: TGTGCCAGTAGTGAGGGGGGGGCTCAGCCCCAGCATTTT. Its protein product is CASSEGGAQPQHF.